The next 14 T cell receptor beta chains were all read from a single sample in a study of cytomegalovirus exposure and HLA in healthy donors. The PCR was carried out with 60 Vbeta primers and 13 Jbeta primers. The assay was immunoSEQ multiplex PCR, and TCRdb's table has in-frame clones only and misses some. The sample holds nearly 95,000 clones, roughly 79% seen once. Material: PBMCs. These receptors originate from a woman aged 40 to 50 in good health and CMV-seronegative.

This chain uses TRBV27 with TRBJ1-1; 11 positions agree with TRBD1. The CDR3 spans 15 residues. Trimming took 5 bases from V and 5 from J; bases not matched to a gene: 7. Germline CDR1 and CDR2: MNHEY and SMNVEV (reference sequence). CDR3 DNA: TGTGCCAGCAGTCCCGGGACAGGGGGAGGGACTGAAGCTTTCTTT. This translates into CASSPGTGGGTEAFF.

This chain joins TRBV7-8 and TRBJ2-5; TRBD2 agrees at 7 bases. CDR3 length: 17 residues. Germline CDR1 is SGHVS and CDR2 is FQNEAQ. V shed 1 base, J shed 3 bases, and the junction held 11 bases outside the gene matches. The CDR3 DNA follows: TGTGCCAGCAGCTTAGTCACCGGCGGGGGAGAGAAAGAGACCCAGTACTTC. Protein sequence: CASSLVTGGGEKETQYF.

The chain is built from TRBV28 and TRBJ1-2; weak D call: TRBD1 (6 bases). In germline, CDR1 is MDHEN, CDR2 SYDVKM. Trimming left V 5 bases short and J 6 bases short, with 16 bases between. The length of the CDR3 is 14 residues. CDR3 in amino acids: CASSPITGIDGYTF. CDR3 DNA sequence: TGTGCCAGCAGTCCGATTACAGGGATTGATGGCTACACCTTC.

The chain combines TRBV9 with TRBJ2-3; perhaps TRBD2 as D (5 bases). Trimming removed 0 bases from V and 2 bases from J, with 7 bases in between. The CDR3 has 14 residues. The germline gives CDR1 SGDLS, CDR2 YYNGEE. CDR3 protein: CASSVGGFTDTQYF. Here the CDR3 DNA reads TGTGCCAGCAGCGTAGGAGGGTTCACAGATACGCAGTATTTT.

CDR3 nucleotides: TGTGCCTGGCAACTCCAGGGTTCTGGGCCCCAGCATTTT. Protein product: CAWQLQGSGPQHF. The V call is TRBV30, the J call TRBJ1-5, with D possibly being TRBD1 (5 bases). Germline loops: CDR1 GTSNPN, CDR2 SVGIG (reference sequence). V dropped 5 bases and J dropped 9 bases, with 17 bases sitting between them. There are 13 residues in the CDR3.

The rearrangement links TRBV10-3 to TRBJ2-1, with 8 bases aligning to TRBD1. Germline V CDR1 and CDR2: ENHRY, SYGVKD. The CDR3 contains 14 residues. Trimming took 4 bases from V and 9 from J; bases not matched to a gene: 8. Here the CDR3 DNA reads TGTGCCATCAGTGGGACAGGGACAAGGGGTGAGCAGTTCTTC. This codes for CAISGTGTRGEQFF.

V usage is TRBV4-2 and J usage is TRBJ2-5; D ambiguous. V lost 0 bases to trimming and J lost 5 bases, with 7 bases between them. CDR1 and CDR2 from the germline V gene are LGHNA and YNFKEQ. CDR3 length: 13 amino acids. CDR3 DNA sequence: TGTGCCAGCAGCCAAGATCCCGGGGAGACCCAGTACTTC. It encodes CASSQDPGETQYF.

The chain joins TRBV6-5 to TRBJ1-2, with TRBD1 identical over 7 bases. Germline-derived CDR1 and CDR2 are MNHEY and SVGAGI. J was trimmed by 5 bases and V by 2 bases; bases with no gene match: 2. The CDR3 is 13 residues long. CDR3 nucleotides: TGTGCCAGCAGTTACGCGACAGGGTATGGCTACACCTTC. As protein: CASSYATGYGYTF.

The chain uses TRBV12-5 and TRBJ2-1; 11 positions agree with TRBD2. This CDR3 spans 15 amino acids. Germline lookup yields CDR1 LGHNT and CDR2 FRNRAP. V lost 5 bases to trimming and J lost 7 bases; unmatched junction nucleotides: 7. CDR3 nucleotide sequence: TGTGCTAGTGGTCTCGGGACTAGCGGTAAAAATGAGCAGTTCTTC. Translated: CASGLGTSGKNEQFF.

This sequence joins TRBV9 and TRBJ1-3; D gene ambiguous. Trimming stripped 4 bases from V and 0 bases from J, with 11 bases between. Germline V lookup: CDR1 SGDLS, CDR2 YYNGEE. The CDR3 consists of 15 residues. CDR3 residues: CASSPRGISGNTIYF. DNA for the CDR3: TGTGCCAGCAGCCCTCGTGGCATCTCTGGAAACACCATATATTTT.

This chain joins TRBV9 and TRBJ2-2, with 7 bases lining up with TRBD2. CDR3 size: 15 residues. The ends lost 0 bases at V and 5 bases at J; junction bases unmatched: 4. Germline-derived CDR1 and CDR2 are SGDLS and YYNGEE. DNA for the CDR3: TGTGCCAGCAGCGTAGGGGGGACTACGACCGGGGAGCTGTTTTTT. This sequence encodes CASSVGGTTTGELFF. Full variable domain (missing parts from reference TRBV9 and TRBJ2-2): DSGVTQTPKHLITATGQRVTLRCSPRSGDLSVYWYQQSLDQGLQFLIQYYNGEERAKGNILERFSAQQFPDLHSELNLSSLELGDSALYFCASSVGGTTTGELFFGEGSRLTVL.

The chain carries TRBV28 and TRBJ2-3; the match to TRBD2 covers 7 bases. With V trimmed by 3 bases and J by 3 bases, 6 bases remained unmatched. This CDR3 is built from 15 residues. Looked up from germline, CDR1 is MDHEN and CDR2 is SYDVKM. In nucleotides, the CDR3 is TGTGCCAGCAGTTTGGATGGGGGAGGGACAGATACGCAGTATTTT. Its translation is CASSLDGGGTDTQYF.

The rearrangement links TRBV14 to TRBJ2-7; 7 bases match TRBD1. Germline V gene lookup returns CDR1 SGHDN and CDR2 FVKESK. The CDR3 has 15 residues. J gave up 4 bases and V 3 bases, and 9 bases lay outside the gene matches. CDR3: CASSHLQGKPYEQYF. The CDR3 DNA sequence: TGTGCCAGCAGCCATCTACAGGGGAAACCTTACGAGCAGTACTTC. Looking up the rest from reference TRBV14 and TRBJ2-7 gives the full variable domain: EAGVTQFPSHSVIEKGQTVTLRCDPISGHDNLYWYRRVMGKEIKFLLHFVKESKQDESGMPNNRFLAERTGGTYSTLKVQPAELEDSGVYFCASSHLQGKPYEQYFGPGTRLTVT.

CDR3 DNA sequence: TGTGCCAGCAGTGATGTGCGGGGGGGGAACACTGAAGCTTTCTTT. Translated, it gives CASSDVRGGNTEAFF. This sequence joins TRBV25-1 and TRBJ1-1; tentative D call: TRBD1 (5 bases). The CDR3 has 15 amino acids. The V and J ends lost 3 bases and 1 base respectively, with 12 bases between them. The germline gives CDR1 MGHDK, CDR2 SYGVNS.